The 5 T cell receptor beta chains listed next were all sequenced from one sample in a study of blood T cells in healthy people across ages. The authors ran a second PCR of 7 to 11 cycles using a sample-barcoded 5' primer and a J-beta primer mix. TCRdb recomputed calls from the 5' RACE reads with MiXCR, one row per CDR3 protein. Here the sample spans hundreds of thousands of distinct CDR3 sequences, around two fifths being singletons. Sequenced sample: blood. These receptors originate from a man older than 75 in good health.

The chain employs TRBV6-1 and TRBJ1-1, with unresolved D. The V and J ends lost 6 bases and 3 bases respectively, with 2 bases between them. This CDR3 has 10 residues. Per germline, CDR1 MNHNS and CDR2 SASEGT. The CDR3 DNA sequence: TGTGCCAGCAGCGACACTGAAGCTTTCTTT. Translated: CASSDTEAFF.

This clonotype was found a few times. The rearrangement links TRBV4-2 to TRBJ2-1, with TRBD2 matching over 7 bases. The CDR3 sequence is 14 residues long. Germline loops: CDR1 LGHNA, CDR2 YNFKEQ. V was pared by 2 bases and J by 6 bases, with 4 bases of the junction left unmatched. The DNA of the CDR3 is TGTGCCAGCAGCCAACAGGGAGGGCTCAATGAGCAGTTCTTC. Encoded protein: CASSQQGGLNEQFF.

This clonotype has at least ten counts. This rearrangement joins TRBV10-1 to TRBJ2-7; 10 bases line up with TRBD1. CDR1 is WNHNN and CDR2 is SYGVQD in the germline V gene (reference sequence). The CDR3 runs to 14 residues. Germline trimming cut 2 bases from V and 4 bases from J; bases unmatched to any gene: 2. The CDR3 is CASSEGQGVYEQYF. DNA of the CDR3: TGCGCCAGCAGTGAGGGACAGGGGGTATACGAGCAGTACTTC.

The rearrangement links TRBV7-2 to TRBJ2-3, with a weak D call TRBD2 (5 bases). CDR1 is SGHTA, CDR2 FQGNSA, per germline. This CDR3 spans 13 amino acids. The V end lost 6 bases, the J end lost 4 bases, and 11 bases lay between the germline ends. CDR3 loop: CASSATRADTQYF. The CDR3 DNA follows: TGTGCCAGCAGTGCCACTAGGGCAGATACGCAGTATTTT.

Ten or more counts support this clonotype. The chain carries TRBV5-1 and TRBJ2-3; 11 positions agree with TRBD2. The CDR3 loop spans 15 amino acids. The J segment lost 6 bases and the V segment lost 4 bases, leaving 7 bases of the junction unmatched. Germline CDR1 is SGHRS and CDR2 is YFSETQ. DNA of the CDR3: TGCGCCAGCAGCCGAGGCTCTAGCGGGGGGGATACGCAGTATTTT. The encoded protein is CASSRGSSGGDTQYF.